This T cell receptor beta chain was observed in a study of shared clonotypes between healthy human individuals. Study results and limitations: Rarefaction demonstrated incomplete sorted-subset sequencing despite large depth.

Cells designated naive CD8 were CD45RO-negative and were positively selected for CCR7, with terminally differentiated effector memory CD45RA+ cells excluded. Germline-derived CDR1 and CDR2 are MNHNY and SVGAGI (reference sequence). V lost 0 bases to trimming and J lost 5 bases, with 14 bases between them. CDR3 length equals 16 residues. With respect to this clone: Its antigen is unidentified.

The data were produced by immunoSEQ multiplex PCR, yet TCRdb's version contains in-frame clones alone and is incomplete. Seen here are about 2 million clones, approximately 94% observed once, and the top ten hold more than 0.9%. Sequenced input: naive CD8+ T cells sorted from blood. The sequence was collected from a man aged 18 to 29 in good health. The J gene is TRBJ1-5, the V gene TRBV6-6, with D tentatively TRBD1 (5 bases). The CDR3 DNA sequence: TGTGCCAGCAGTTACTCGGTGGGGTGGGACGATCAGCCCCAGCATTTT. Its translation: CASSYSVGWDDQPQHF.